Given below is one T cell receptor beta chain in context. These data originate in a study of patients and donors after allogeneic stem cell transplantation. The CDR3 length is 15 residues. V was clipped by 0 bases and J by 7 bases, with 15 bases between them. Germline lookup yields CDR1 LGHNA and CDR2 YNFKEQ. TCRdb itself ran the RT-PCR reads through MiXCR, one entry per CDR3 protein. This table holds around 150,000 distinct CDR3 sequences, about a third found once. Sequenced material: blood, either unsorted or a sorted T cell fraction (not recorded which). The receptor's source is a human donor who was either an allogeneic HSCT recipient or a stem cell or donor lymphocyte infusion donor (not recorded which). It is not recorded whose cells these are; they may come from a transplant donor. The chain joins TRBV4-2 to TRBJ1-1; perhaps TRBD1 as D (6 bases). CDR3 bases: TGTGCCAGCAGCCAAGACCCGGACAGACCGGGTGAAGCTTTCTTT. This sequence encodes CASSQDPDRPGEAFF.